This paragraph covers one T cell receptor (beta chain) sequence. Antigen unknown. TCRdb passed the reads through MiXCR, listing each CDR3 protein once. The profile shows 85,000 to 130,000 distinct CDR3 sequences, under 25% of them singletons. CDR3 size: 15 residues. Trimming shortened V by 0 bases and J by 4 bases, and 13 bases separated the two germline ends. CDR1 and CDR2 from the germline V gene are LGHNA and YSLEER. The data are from a study of T cell repertoires in cytomegalovirus infection. Study-wide findings and caveats: HLA-C-restricted CMV clonotypes gave the most frequent clonotype in two of eight donors.

This sequence joins TRBV4-3 and TRBJ2-7; no clear D gene. The sequence was obtained from a human donor in good health (CMV status not recorded). Some clones in this sample may be carry-over from other donors' samples. The source material was CD8+ T cells from PBMCs. The CDR3 nucleotides are TGCGCCAGCAGCCAAGAAGCCAGCGAGTTGTACGAGCAGTACTTC. It codes for CASSQEASELYEQYF.